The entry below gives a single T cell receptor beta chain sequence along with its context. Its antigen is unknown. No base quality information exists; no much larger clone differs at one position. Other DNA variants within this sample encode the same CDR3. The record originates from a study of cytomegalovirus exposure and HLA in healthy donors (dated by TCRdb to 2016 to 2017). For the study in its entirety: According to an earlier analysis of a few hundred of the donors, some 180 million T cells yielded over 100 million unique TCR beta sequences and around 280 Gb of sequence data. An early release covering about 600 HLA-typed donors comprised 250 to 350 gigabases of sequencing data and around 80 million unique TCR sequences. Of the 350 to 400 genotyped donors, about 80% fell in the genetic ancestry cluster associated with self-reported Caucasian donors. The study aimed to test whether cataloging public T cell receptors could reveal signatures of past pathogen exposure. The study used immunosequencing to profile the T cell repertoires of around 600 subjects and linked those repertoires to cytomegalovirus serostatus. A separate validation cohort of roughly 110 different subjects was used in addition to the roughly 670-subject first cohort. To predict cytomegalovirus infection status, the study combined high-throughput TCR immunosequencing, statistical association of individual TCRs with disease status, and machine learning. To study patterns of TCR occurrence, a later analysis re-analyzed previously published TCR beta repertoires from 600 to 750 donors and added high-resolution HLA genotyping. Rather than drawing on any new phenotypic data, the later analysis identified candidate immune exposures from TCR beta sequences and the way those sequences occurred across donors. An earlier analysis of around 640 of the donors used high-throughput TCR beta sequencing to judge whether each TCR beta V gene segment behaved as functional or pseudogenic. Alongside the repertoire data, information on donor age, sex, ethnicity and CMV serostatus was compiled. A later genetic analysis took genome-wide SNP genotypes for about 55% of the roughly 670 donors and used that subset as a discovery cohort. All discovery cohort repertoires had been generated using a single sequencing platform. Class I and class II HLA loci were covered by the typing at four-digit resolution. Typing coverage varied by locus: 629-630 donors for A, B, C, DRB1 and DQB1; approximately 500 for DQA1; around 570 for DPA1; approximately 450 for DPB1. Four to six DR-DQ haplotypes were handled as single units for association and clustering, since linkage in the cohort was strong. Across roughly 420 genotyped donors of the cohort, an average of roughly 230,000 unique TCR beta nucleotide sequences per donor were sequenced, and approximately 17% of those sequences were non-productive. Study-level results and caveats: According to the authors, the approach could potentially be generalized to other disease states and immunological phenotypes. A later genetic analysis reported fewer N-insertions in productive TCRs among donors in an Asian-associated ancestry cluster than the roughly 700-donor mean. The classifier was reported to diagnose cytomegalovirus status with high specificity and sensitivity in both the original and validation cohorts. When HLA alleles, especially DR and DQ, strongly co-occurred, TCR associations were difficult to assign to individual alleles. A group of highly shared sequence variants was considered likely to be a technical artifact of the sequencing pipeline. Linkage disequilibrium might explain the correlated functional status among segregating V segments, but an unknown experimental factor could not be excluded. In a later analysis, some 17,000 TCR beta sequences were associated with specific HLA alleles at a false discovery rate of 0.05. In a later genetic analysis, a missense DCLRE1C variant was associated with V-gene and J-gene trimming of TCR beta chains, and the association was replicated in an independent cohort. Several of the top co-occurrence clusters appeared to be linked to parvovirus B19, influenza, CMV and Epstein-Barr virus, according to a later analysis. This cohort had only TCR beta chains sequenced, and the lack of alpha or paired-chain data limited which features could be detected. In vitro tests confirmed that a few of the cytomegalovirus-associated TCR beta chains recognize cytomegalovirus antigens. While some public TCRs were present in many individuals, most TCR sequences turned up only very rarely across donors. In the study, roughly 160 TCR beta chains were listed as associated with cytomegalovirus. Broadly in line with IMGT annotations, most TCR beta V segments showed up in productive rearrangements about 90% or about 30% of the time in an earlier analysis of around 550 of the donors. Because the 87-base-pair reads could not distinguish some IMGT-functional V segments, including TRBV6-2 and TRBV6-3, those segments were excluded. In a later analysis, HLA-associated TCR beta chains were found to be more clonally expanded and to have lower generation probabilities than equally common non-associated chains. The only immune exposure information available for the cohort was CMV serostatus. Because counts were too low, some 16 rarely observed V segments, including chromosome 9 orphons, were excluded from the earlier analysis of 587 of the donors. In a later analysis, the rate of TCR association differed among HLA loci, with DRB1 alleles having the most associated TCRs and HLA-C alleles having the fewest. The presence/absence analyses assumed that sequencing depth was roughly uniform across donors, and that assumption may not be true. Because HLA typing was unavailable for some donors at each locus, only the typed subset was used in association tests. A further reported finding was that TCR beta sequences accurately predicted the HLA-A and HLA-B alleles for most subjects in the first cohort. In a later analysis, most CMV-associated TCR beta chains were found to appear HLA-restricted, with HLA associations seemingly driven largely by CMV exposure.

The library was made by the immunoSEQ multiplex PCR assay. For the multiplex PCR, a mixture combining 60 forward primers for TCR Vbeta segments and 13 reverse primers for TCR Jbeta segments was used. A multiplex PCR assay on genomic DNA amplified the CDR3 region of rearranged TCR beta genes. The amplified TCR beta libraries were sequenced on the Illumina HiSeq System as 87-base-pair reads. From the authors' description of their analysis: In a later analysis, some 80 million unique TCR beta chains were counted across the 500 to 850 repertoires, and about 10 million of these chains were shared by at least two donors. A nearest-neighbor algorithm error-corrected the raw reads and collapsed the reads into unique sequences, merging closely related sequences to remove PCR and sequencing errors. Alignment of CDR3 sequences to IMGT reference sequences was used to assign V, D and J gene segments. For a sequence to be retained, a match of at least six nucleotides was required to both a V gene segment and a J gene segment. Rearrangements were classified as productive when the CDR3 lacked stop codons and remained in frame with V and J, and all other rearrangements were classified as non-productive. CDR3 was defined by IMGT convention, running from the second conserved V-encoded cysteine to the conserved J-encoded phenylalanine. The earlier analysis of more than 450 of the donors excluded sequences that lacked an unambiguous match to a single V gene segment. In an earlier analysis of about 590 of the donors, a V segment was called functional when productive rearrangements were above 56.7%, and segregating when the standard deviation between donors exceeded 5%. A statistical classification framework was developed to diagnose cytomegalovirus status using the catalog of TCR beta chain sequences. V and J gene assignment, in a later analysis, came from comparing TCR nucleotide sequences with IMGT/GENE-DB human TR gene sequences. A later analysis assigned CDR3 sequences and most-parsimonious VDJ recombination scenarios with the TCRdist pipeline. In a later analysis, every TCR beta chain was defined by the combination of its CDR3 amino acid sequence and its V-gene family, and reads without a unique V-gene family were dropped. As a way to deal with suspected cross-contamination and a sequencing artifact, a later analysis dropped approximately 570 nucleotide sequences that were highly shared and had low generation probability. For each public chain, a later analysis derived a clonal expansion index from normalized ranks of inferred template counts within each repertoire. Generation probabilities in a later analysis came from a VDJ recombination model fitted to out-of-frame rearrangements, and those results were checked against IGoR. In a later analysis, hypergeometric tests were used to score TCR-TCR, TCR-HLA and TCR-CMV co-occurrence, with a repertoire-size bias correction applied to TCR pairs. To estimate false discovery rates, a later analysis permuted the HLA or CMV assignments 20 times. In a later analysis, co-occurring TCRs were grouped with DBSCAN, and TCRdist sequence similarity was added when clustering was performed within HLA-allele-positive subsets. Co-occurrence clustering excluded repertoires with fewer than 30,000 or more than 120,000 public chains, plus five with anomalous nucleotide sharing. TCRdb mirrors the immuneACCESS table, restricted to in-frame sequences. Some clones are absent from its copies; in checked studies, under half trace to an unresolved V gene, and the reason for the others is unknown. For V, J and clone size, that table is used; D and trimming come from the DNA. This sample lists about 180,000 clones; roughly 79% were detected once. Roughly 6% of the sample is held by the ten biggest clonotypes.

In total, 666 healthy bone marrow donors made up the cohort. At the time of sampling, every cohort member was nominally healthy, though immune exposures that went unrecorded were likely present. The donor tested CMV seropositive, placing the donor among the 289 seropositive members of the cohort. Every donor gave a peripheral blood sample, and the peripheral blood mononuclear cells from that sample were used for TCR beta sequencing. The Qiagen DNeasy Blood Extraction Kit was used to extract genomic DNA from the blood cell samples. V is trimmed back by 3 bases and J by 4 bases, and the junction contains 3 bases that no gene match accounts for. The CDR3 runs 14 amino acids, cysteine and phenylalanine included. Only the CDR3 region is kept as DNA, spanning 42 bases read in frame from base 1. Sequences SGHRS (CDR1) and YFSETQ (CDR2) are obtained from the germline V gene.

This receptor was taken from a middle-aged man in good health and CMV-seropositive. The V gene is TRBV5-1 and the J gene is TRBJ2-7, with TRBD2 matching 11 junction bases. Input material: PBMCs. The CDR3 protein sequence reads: CASSWTSGSYEQYF. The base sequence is TGCGCCAGCAGCTGGACTAGCGGGTCTTACGAGCAGTACTTC.